Included here is one T cell receptor (beta chain) sequence, with context. Its target is not known. V trimming: 4 bases; J trimming: 1 base; junction bases outside the gene matches: 12. Germline CDR1 reads SGHRS; CDR2 reads YFSETQ. CDR3 length: 17 residues. The study ran its PCR with 60 Vbeta and 13 Jbeta primers. Clones were read by immunoSEQ multiplex PCR, and TCRdb kept only the in-frame ones, dropping some. The repertoire holds fewer than 130,000 clones, with 65% to 85% as singletons. These data belong to a study of cytomegalovirus exposure and HLA in healthy donors. Notes on the study in general: A later analysis reported that several of the most significant clusters appeared to be linked to common viral pathogens, among them Epstein-Barr virus. Differences between HLA loci emerged in a later analysis of TCR association rates, with DRB1 most and HLA-C fewest. Later analysis associated a missense DCLRE1C variant with TCR beta V- and J-gene trimming.

The chain combines TRBV5-1 with TRBJ2-7; 9 nucleotides agree with TRBD2. The sample comprised PBMCs. The sequence was obtained from a young man in good health and CMV-seropositive. In DNA form, the CDR3 reads TGCGCCAGCAGCCCGCGACCGGGACTAGCTTCGTCCTACGAGCAGTACTTC. Protein product: CASSPRPGLASSYEQYF.